These T cell receptor beta chains were read from a single sample in a study of blood T cell repertoires in COVID-19. Repertoires were generated with immunoSEQ multiplex PCR, while TCRdb's copy carries only in-frame clones and drops some. Of more than 25,000 clones listed, about 92% are singletons. What was sequenced was peripheral blood. Receptor source: an older man with active or convalescent COVID-19. Both conserved end residues are part of each CDR3. D genes are given only for firm matches. Clone size is shown for a subset of rows, as once, few, many or a class of expanded clone.

v_call,clone_size,cdr3_length,d_call,j_call,cdr3_nt,cdr3_aa
TRBV11-2,.,17,TRBD1,TRBJ1-6,TGTGCCAGCACTCTCCGGACAGGGTCTCCCTATAATTCACCCCTCCACTTT,CASTLRTGSPYNSPLHF
TRBV5-1,.,14,.,TRBJ1-3,TGCGCCAGCAGCTGGGGCACCTCTGGAAACACCATATATTTT,CASSWGTSGNTIYF
TRBV18,once,17,.,TRBJ1-4,TGTGCCAGCTCACAATTTGGCCAGAGGGCAACTAATGAAAAACTGTTTTTT,CASSQFGQRATNEKLFF
TRBV28,.,15,.,TRBJ2-1,TGTGCCAGCAGTGAGACCGGGACTGTCGAAAATGAGCAGTTCTTC,CASSETGTVENEQFF
TRBV6-5,.,14,.,TRBJ1-5,TGTGCCAGCAGTCCCTTGGGCCGCAATCAGCCCCAGCATTTT,CASSPLGRNQPQHF
TRBV4-1,medium-sized,13,.,TRBJ2-2,TGCGCCAGCAGCCAAGTAGTGAGCGGGGAGCTGTTTTTT,CASSQVVSGELFF
TRBV2,.,14,.,TRBJ2-5,TGTGCCAGCAGTGAATATGGACTGCAAGAGACCCAGTACTTC,CASSEYGLQETQYF
TRBV19,.,16,TRBD1,TRBJ1-6,TGTGCCAGTAGTGTTGCCGGGACAGGGGGCAATTCACCCCTCCACTTT,CASSVAGTGGNSPLHF
TRBV7-3,.,14,.,TRBJ1-1,TGTGCCAGCAGCCCCGACCCTAGGGGCACTGAAGCTTTCTTT,CASSPDPRGTEAFF
TRBV5-1,.,13,.,TRBJ1-1,TGCGCCAGCAGGTGGGGGGTTGGAGCTGAAGCTTTCTTT,CASRWGVGAEAFF
TRBV14,.,14,TRBD1,TRBJ2-7,TGTGCCAGCAGCCAAAGGACAGGCGCCTACGAGCAGTACTTC,CASSQRTGAYEQYF
TRBV5-4,.,16,TRBD1,TRBJ1-5,TGTGCCAGCAGCTTGCGGGGACAGGGTAGCAATCAGCCCCAGCATTTT,CASSLRGQGSNQPQHF
TRBV7-2,.,15,TRBD1,TRBJ2-3,TGTGCCAGCAGCTTAAGCAGGGGGCCCACAGATACGCAGTATTTT,CASSLSRGPTDTQYF
TRBV19,.,13,TRBD1,TRBJ1-4,TGTGCCAGTAGTGAAAACAGGGGTCAAAAACTGTTTTTT,CASSENRGQKLFF
TRBV28,.,15,.,TRBJ2-1,TGTGCCAGCAACGAAGACTGGTCCTCCTACAATGAGCAGTTCTTC,CASNEDWSSYNEQFF
TRBV28,.,16,TRBD1,TRBJ1-1,TGTGCCAGCAGTTTTCCCCCTCAATCAGGGGGCACTGAAGCTTTCTTT,CASSFPPQSGGTEAFF
TRBV12-3/TRBV12-4,.,13,.,TRBJ2-2,TGTGCCAGCAGTTTAACGAGCACCGGGGAGCTGTTTTTT,CASSLTSTGELFF
TRBV7-9,once,13,.,TRBJ1-1,TGTGCCAGCAGCTTAGAGCTGAACACTGAAGCTTTCTTT,CASSLELNTEAFF